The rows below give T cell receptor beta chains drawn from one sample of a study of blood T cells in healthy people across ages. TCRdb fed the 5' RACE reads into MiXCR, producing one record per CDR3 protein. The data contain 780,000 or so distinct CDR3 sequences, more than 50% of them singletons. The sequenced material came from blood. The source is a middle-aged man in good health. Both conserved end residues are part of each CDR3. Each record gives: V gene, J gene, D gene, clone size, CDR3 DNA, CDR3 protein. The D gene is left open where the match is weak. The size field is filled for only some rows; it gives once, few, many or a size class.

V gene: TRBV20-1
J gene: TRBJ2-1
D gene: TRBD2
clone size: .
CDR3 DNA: TGCAGTGCACGGACTAGCGGGTCAACCATCCCCTACAATGAGCAGTTCTTC
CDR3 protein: CSARTSGSTIPYNEQFF

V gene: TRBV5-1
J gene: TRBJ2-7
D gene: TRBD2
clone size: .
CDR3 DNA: TGCGCCGGCAGCTTGACTAGCGGGAGGTCCTACGAGCAGTACTTC
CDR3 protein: CAGSLTSGRSYEQYF

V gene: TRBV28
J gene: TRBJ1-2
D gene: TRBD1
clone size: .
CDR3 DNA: TGTGCCAGCTTACGATTTCGGACAGGGCCTGATGGCTACACCTTC
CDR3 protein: CASLRFRTGPDGYTF

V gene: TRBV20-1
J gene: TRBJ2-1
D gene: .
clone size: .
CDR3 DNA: TGCAGTGCCAACCGGCTGACCTACAATGAGCAGTTCTTC
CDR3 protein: CSANRLTYNEQFF

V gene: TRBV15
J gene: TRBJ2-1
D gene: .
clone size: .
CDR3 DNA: TGTGCCGCCAGCAGAGATGAGGGACAGCGGGGTGGTGAGCAGTTCTTC
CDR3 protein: CAASRDEGQRGGEQFF

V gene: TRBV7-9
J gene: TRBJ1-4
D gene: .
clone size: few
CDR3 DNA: TGTGCCAGCAGCCGCGTGGATAAAGAATGGCAATTTGGGACTGGAAAACTGTTTTTT
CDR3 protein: CASSRVDKEWQFGTGKLFF

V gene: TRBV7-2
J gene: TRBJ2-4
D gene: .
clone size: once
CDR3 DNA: TGTGCCAGCAGCCTACCCAGGGTGATGGACATTCAGTACTTC
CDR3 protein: CASSLPRVMDIQYF

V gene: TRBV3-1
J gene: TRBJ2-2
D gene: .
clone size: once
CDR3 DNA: TGTGCCAGCAGCCAAGGCAACAACCCGACCGGGGAGCTGTTTTTT
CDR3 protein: CASSQGNNPTGELFF

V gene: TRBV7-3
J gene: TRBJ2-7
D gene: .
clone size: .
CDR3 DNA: TGTGCCAGCAGCTTAAACGGCGGGACGAGTGGCAATGAGCAGTACTTC
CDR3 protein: CASSLNGGTSGNEQYF

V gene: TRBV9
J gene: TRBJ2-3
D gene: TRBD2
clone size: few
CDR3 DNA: TGTGCCAGCAGCGTAACTAGCGGGGGGTTAACAGATACGCAGTATTTT
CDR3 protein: CASSVTSGGLTDTQYF

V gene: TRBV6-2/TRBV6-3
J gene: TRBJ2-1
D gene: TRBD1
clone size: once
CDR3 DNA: TGTGTCAGCCGCTCTCCCGGGACAGGGGGCAATGAGCAGTTCTTC
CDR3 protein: CVSRSPGTGGNEQFF

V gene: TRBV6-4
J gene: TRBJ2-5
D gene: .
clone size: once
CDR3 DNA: TGTGCCAGCAGTCCACAGTCCGGCTTATACCAAGAGACCCAGTACTTC
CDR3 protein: CASSPQSGLYQETQYF

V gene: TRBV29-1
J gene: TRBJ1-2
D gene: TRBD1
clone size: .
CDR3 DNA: TGCAGCGTTCGTTCCGGGACAGGGTATGTCTACACCTTC
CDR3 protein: CSVRSGTGYVYTF

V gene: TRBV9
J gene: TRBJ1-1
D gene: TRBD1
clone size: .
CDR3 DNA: TGTGCCAGCAGCACGAGCTTTAGGACAGGGATTCGTTCTGAAGCTTTCTTT
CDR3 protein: CASSTSFRTGIRSEAFF

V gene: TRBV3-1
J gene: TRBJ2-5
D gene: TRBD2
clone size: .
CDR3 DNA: TGTGCCAGCAGCCAAGGACCTAGCGGGAGTAGTGAGACCCAGTACTTC
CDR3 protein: CASSQGPSGSSETQYF

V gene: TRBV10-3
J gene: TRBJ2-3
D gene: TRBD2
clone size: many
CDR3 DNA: TGTGCCATCAGTGAGTCGGCAACTAGCGGGATATATGATACGCAGTATTTT
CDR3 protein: CAISESATSGIYDTQYF

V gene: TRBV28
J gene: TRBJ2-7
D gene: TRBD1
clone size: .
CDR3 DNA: TGTGCCAGCAGTGGTTTGGGACAGATCCACGGTTACGAGCAGTACTTC
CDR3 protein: CASSGLGQIHGYEQYF

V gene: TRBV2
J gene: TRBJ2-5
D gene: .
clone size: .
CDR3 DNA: TGTGCCAGCAGTGAAAGGTTACAAGAGACCCAGTACTTC
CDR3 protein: CASSERLQETQYF

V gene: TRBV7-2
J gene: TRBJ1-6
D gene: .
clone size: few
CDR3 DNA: TGTGCCAGCAGACCCGTGGTCTGGCCCTATAATTCACCCCTCCACTTT
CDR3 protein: CASRPVVWPYNSPLHF

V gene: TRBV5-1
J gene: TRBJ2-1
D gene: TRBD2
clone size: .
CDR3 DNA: TGCGCCAGCAGCCAAACGACTAGCGGGATTGACAATGAGCAGTTCTTC
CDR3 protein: CASSQTTSGIDNEQFF

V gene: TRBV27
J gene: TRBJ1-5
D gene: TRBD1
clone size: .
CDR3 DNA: TGTGCCAGCAGTGATTTCGGGGACAGGGGGCAGCCCCAGCATTTT
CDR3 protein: CASSDFGDRGQPQHF

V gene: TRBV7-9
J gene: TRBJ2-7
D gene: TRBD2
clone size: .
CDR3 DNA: TGTGCCAGCAGCCCAAACCGAGGTAGTGGGAGGGACGTCTACGAGCAGTACTTC
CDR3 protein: CASSPNRGSGRDVYEQYF

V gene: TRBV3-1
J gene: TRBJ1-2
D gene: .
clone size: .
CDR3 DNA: TGTGCCAGCAGCCCCTCTGATTATGGCTACACCTTC
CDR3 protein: CASSPSDYGYTF

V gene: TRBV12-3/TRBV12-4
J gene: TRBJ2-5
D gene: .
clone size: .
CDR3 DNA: TGTGCCAGCAGTTTAGCAGGGGGAGAAAAAGAAGAGACCCAGTACTTC
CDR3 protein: CASSLAGGEKEETQYF

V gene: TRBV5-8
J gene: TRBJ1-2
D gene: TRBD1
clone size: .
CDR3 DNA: TGTGCCAGCAGCTGGGAGGGGGCTAACAACTATGGCTACACCTTC
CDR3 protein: CASSWEGANNYGYTF

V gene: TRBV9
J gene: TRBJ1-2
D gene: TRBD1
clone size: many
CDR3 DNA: TGTGCCAGCAGCCCTCAGTGGACAGGGGGCGATGGCTACACCTTC
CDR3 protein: CASSPQWTGGDGYTF

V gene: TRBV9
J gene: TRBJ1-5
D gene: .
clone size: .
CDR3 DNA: TGTGCCAGCAGCGTAGACGCGGGGGGCGGCAATCAGCCCCAGCATTTT
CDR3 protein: CASSVDAGGGNQPQHF

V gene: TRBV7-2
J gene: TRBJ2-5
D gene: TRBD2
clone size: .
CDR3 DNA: TGTGCCAGCAGCTGGAGGACTAGCGGGGGAGAGACCCAGTACTTC
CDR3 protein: CASSWRTSGGETQYF

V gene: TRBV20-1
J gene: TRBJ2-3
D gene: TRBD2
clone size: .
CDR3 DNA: TGCAGTGTCAGGGGTGCGGGGGGGCCAATGGATACGCAGTATTTT
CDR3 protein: CSVRGAGGPMDTQYF

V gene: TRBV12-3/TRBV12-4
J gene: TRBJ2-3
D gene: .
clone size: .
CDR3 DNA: TGTGCCAGCAGTCCGATGGGCAATACGCAGTATTTT
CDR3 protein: CASSPMGNTQYF

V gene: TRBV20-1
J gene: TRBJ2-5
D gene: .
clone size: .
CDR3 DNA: TGCAGTGCTACCCCAAGGACGGCAGGAGACCAAGAGACCCAGTACTTC
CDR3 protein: CSATPRTAGDQETQYF

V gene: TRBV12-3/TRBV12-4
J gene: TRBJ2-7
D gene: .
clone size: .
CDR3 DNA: TGTGCCAGCAGTTTTATAGGGCCTACCTACGAGCAGTACTTC
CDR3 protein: CASSFIGPTYEQYF

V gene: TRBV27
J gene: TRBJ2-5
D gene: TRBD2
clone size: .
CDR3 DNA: TGTGCCAGCAGTCCGTGGGGTAGCGGGAGGGCCAATGAGCAGTACTTC
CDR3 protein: CASSPWGSGRANEQYF

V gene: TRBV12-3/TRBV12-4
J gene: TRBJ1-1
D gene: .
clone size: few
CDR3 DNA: TGTGCCAGCGCGAGATCCGAGCGGGACGAATCTTTCTTT
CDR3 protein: CASARSERDESFF

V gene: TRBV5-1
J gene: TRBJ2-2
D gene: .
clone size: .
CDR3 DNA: TGCGCCAGCAGCTTGGGTCTACAGGGTGCCGGGGAGCTGTTTTTT
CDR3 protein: CASSLGLQGAGELFF

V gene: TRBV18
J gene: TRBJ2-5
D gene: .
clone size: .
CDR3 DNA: TGTGCCAGCTCACCAGCGTTGGAGACCCAGTACTTC
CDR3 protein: CASSPALETQYF

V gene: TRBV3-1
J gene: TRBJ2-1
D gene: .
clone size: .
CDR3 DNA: TGTGCCAGCAGCGGCTCTGGAATAGCGGATACTGAGCAGTTCTTC
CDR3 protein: CASSGSGIADTEQFF

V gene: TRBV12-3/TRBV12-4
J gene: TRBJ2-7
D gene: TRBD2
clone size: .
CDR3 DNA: TGTGCCAGCACCGGGACTAGAGTTGCCTACGAGCAGTACTTC
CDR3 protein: CASTGTRVAYEQYF

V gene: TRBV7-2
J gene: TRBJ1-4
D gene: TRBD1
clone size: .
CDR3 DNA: TGTGCCAGCAGCTTAGCGAGGACAGGTGAAAAACTGTTTTTT
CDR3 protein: CASSLARTGEKLFF

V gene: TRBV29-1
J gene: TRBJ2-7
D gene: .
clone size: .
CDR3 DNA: TGCAGCGTTGGATCCACGGGGATCGGGCCTCAGTACTTC
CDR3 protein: CSVGSTGIGPQYF

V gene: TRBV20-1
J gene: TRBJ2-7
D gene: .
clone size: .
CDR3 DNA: TGCAGTGCTAGCGGGGACCCGCCATACGAGCAGTACTTC
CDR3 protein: CSASGDPPYEQYF

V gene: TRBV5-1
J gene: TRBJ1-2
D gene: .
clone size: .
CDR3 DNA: TGCGCCAGCAGCATTGAGGCGCCGGGTGGCTACACCTTC
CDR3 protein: CASSIEAPGGYTF

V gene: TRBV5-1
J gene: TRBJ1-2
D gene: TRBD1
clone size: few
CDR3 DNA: TGCGCCAGCCAAGTAGACAGGGGAAGTACCTATGGCTACACCTTC
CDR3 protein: CASQVDRGSTYGYTF

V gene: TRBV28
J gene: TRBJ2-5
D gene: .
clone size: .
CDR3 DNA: TGTGCCAGCAGTTTGCCGACAGGTGGAGGAGAGACCCAGTACTTC
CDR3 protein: CASSLPTGGGETQYF

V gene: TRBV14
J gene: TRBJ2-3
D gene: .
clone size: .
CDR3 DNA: TGTGCCAGCAGCCGGACTGGACGGGACGACAGGTTTACGCAGTATTTT
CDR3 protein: CASSRTGRDDRFTQYF